The 18 T cell receptor beta chains below all came from one sample that was sequenced in a study of siplizumab effects on memory and regulatory T cells (dated by TCRdb to about 2019). Library method: the immunoSEQ multiplex PCR assay. This immuneACCESS table, as held by TCRdb, lists in-frame sequences with V and J called but not all clones. Of the missing ones, under half trace to an unresolved V gene in checked studies; the others have no known cause. The sample contains more than 85,000 clones, around 94% of them found a single time. Of the sample, 0.55% to 0.65% falls within the top ten clones. What was sequenced was Tregs sorted from blood. The origin of the receptors is a human donor in good health.

The rearrangement links TRBV28 to TRBJ2-3; 11 bases map to TRBD2. Unmatched junction bases numbered 15, after V lost 10 bases and J lost 6 bases. Germline loops: CDR1 MDHEN, CDR2 SYDVKM. The CDR3 consists of 16 residues. CDR3 region: CAIGTSGYLRFDTQYF. In nucleotides, the CDR3 is TGTGCCATCGGGACTAGCGGATACCTTCGATTCGATACGCAGTATTTT.

This clone was picked up one time. The rearrangement links TRBV4-1 to TRBJ2-7, with 7 bases identical to TRBD2. The CDR3 length is 14 residues. The germline V gene has CDR1 MGHRA and CDR2 YSYEKL. V lost 5 bases and J lost 0; bases outside the gene matches: 4. The DNA for the CDR3 is TGCGCCAGCAGCTACAGCGGGACCTCCTACGAGCAGTACTTC. This encodes CASSYSGTSYEQYF.

This rearrangement joins TRBV7-9 to TRBJ1-2; D remains unclear. Trimming took 6 bases from V and 2 from J, leaving 13 bases between them. CDR3 length equals 14 residues. Germline V gene sequence: CDR1 SEHNR, CDR2 FQNEAQ (reference sequence). CDR3: CASRLLTQNYGYTF. The CDR3 DNA is TGTGCCAGCAGACTTCTTACACAGAACTATGGCTACACCTTC.

The chain is built from TRBV7-2 and TRBJ2-2, with D hard to call. V gave up 1 base and J gave up 2 bases, with 8 bases separating them. The CDR3 totals 15 residues. Germline V CDR1 and CDR2: SGHTA, FQGNSA. In nucleotides, the CDR3 is TGTGCCAGCAGCTTAGATTCCAGAAACACCGGGGAGCTGTTTTTT. The encoded protein is CASSLDSRNTGELFF.

The V gene is TRBV5-4, the J gene TRBJ2-7; D is possibly TRBD2 (6 bases). Trimming took off 4 bases at V and 5 bases at J, with 13 bases between the two ends. In germline, CDR1 is SGHNT, CDR2 YYREEE (reference sequence). The CDR3 totals 13 residues. The CDR3 nucleotides read TGTGCCAGCAGCCCGGGGGTATGGGACGAGCAGTACTTC. The encoded protein is CASSPGVWDEQYF.

V gene TRBV11-3 combines with J gene TRBJ2-1; TRBD1 agrees at 7 bases. V was clipped by 5 bases and J by 2 bases; unmatched bases: 6. Germline CDR1 reads SGHNT; CDR2 reads YENEEA. CDR3 size: 15 residues. The CDR3 region is CASSNRDRPYNEQFF. CDR3 DNA sequence: TGTGCCAGCAGCAACCGGGACAGACCCTACAATGAGCAGTTCTTC.

This clone was observed a single time. The rearrangement links TRBV6-6 to TRBJ2-1, with 10 bases aligning to TRBD2. The CDR3 is 16 residues long. CDR1 and CDR2 (germline): MNHNY, SVGAGI (reference sequence). J lost 7 bases, V lost 7 bases, and 13 bases had no gene match. The CDR3 sequence is CASTLKGLAGANEQFF. DNA of the CDR3: TGTGCCAGCACCTTAAAGGGCCTAGCGGGAGCTAATGAGCAGTTCTTC.

The chain couples TRBV29-1 to TRBJ1-5; maybe TRBD1 (5 bases). Germline assignment: CDR1 SQVTM and CDR2 ANQGSEA. V was trimmed by 4 bases and J by 7 bases, leaving 11 bases between them. The CDR3 covers 12 residues. This CDR3 reads CSVAKAGQPQHF. DNA for the CDR3: TGCAGCGTTGCCAAGGCAGGGCAGCCCCAGCATTTT.

The chain uses TRBV10-3 and TRBJ2-7; a possible D gene is TRBD1 (7 bases). CDR1 is ENHRY and CDR2 is SYGVKD in the germline V gene. The V end lost 10 bases, the J end lost 2 bases, and 21 bases lay between the germline ends. The CDR3 runs 15 residues. CDR3 DNA: TGTGCCACGAACCCGATCAGGGGGGTCCCCTACGAGCAGTACTTC. Amino acid sequence: CATNPIRGVPYEQYF.

The chain employs TRBV30 and TRBJ2-5, with TRBD1 as a possible D gene (5 bases). CDR1 is GTSNPN, CDR2 SVGIG, per germline (reference sequence). V lost 3 bases to trimming and J lost 1 base, with 12 bases between them. The CDR3 loop spans 14 amino acids. CDR3 DNA sequence: TGTGCCTGGAGCCGAAAGGGGCCCCAAGAGACCCAGTACTTC. Protein: CAWSRKGPQETQYF.

The chain links TRBV9 to TRBJ1-1; D not certain. Trimming removed 0 bases at V and 3 bases at J, with 12 bases between. CDR1 and CDR2 (germline): SGDLS, YYNGEE. CDR3 length: 15 residues. Here the CDR3 DNA reads TGTGCCAGCAGCGTAGCTGGGGTAGGCTACACTGAAGCTTTCTTT. The encoded protein is CASSVAGVGYTEAFF.

The V gene is TRBV10-3, the J gene TRBJ2-1; D is possibly TRBD2 (6 bases). V gave up 0 bases and J gave up 0 bases, with 12 bases separating them. CDR3 length: 17 amino acids. Per germline, CDR1 ENHRY and CDR2 SYGVKD. The CDR3 DNA sequence: TGTGCCATCAGTGAGTCTTTTATGGGGGGCTCCTACAATGAGCAGTTCTTC. This codes for CAISESFMGGSYNEQFF.

The chain links TRBV29-1 to TRBJ2-1; 10 bases agree with TRBD2. V lost 5 bases to trimming and J lost 5 bases; unmatched junction nucleotides: 6. This CDR3 comprises 14 residues. Germline CDR1 is SQVTM and CDR2 is ANQGSEA. The CDR3 here is CSVRIAGGHNEQFF. The CDR3, as DNA: TGCAGCGTTCGCATAGCGGGAGGCCACAATGAGCAGTTCTTC.

This chain joins TRBV7-3 and TRBJ2-7; D call uncertain. There are 13 residues in the CDR3. The ends were cut back, 2 bases at V and 4 bases at J, with 9 bases in the middle. The germline V gene has CDR1 SGHTA and CDR2 FQGTGA. As DNA, the CDR3 is TGTGCCAGCAGCTTAGCAAGGGAATACGAGCAGTACTTC. It yields the protein CASSLAREYEQYF. The full variable domain, completed using reference TRBV7-3 and TRBJ2-7, is GAGVSQTPSNKVTEKGKYVELRCDPISGHTALYWYRQSLGQGPEFLIYFQGTGAADDSGLPNDRFFAVRPEGSVSTLKIQRTERGDSAVYLCASSLAREYEQYFGPGTRLTVT.

This chain links TRBV7-8 with TRBJ2-7; D is uncertain. Germline V CDR1 and CDR2: SGHVS, FQNEAQ. CDR3 length: 15 amino acids. V dropped 5 bases and J dropped 5 bases, with 19 bases sitting between them. The CDR3 DNA reads TGTGCCAGCAGCCCCCCCCTAGGAACGGGCAACGAGCAGTACTTC. Its protein product is CASSPPLGTGNEQYF.

This clone has only one observation. The chain uses TRBV29-1 and TRBJ2-1; possible D gene TRBD2, 6 bases. The germline V and J ends were trimmed by 4 bases and 1 base, with 14 bases remaining between them. Germline-derived CDR1 and CDR2 are SQVTM and ANQGSEA. This CDR3 is built from 15 residues. CDR3 DNA: TGCAGCGTTGTGGAGGGGATAGCTTCCTACAATGAGCAGTTCTTC. Its translation: CSVVEGIASYNEQFF.

The CDR3 spells CASSPPWREGYEQFF. The CDR3 nucleotides are TGTGCCAGCTCACCACCGTGGCGGGAGGGCTATGAGCAGTTCTTC. The chain combines TRBV18 with TRBJ2-1, with 9 bases aligning to TRBD2. CDR3 length equals 15 residues. From germline, CDR1 is KGHSH and CDR2 LQKENI. The junction had 5 bases not matched to a gene; V was cut back by 0 bases and J by 8 bases.

CDR3 in amino acids: CASSRSGYTEAFF. For the CDR3, the DNA is TGCGCCAGCAGCCGATCTGGGTACACTGAAGCTTTCTTT. V and J are TRBV5-1 and TRBJ1-1; no firm D call. This CDR3 contains 13 residues. V was clipped by 4 bases and J by 3 bases, with 10 bases between them. Per the germline V gene, CDR1 is SGHRS and CDR2 is YFSETQ.